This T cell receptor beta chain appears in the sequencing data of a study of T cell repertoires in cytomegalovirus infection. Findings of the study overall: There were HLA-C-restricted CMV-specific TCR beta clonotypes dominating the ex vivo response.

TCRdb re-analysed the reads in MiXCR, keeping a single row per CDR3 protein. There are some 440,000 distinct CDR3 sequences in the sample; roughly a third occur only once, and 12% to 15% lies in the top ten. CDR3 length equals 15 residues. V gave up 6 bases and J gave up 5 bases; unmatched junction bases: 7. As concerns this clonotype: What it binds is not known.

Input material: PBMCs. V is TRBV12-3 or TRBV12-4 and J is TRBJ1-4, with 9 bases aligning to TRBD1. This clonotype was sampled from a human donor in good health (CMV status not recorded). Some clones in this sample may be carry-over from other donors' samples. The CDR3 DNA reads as TGTGCCAGCAGAGAGGACAGGGGTCGAAATGAAAAACTGTTTTTT. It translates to CASREDRGRNEKLFF.